This record looks at one T cell receptor beta chain sequence and its context. The sample holds many counts of this clone. Which antigen it targets is not known. No clone much larger than this one lies a single base away; base qualities are absent. The library was obtained by PCR. The sequencing machine was an Illumina HiSeq 4000. High-throughput sequencing was used to profile the CDR3 region of the TCR beta-chain in every patient. Concerning the study's data processing: Drawing on CDR3 differences between clinicopathological groups, the researchers built a classifier meant to tell apart patients with distant-metastatic papillary thyroid cancer. The Shannon index was used to assess repertoire diversity, and the Morisita-Horn index was used to assess tumor-blood repertoire similarity. In-frame beta chains were kept once TCRdb had trimmed the public reads at Q25 with fastp and called clones with MiXCR. It is TCRdb's table, rather than the study itself, that gives the V and J calls and clone size. The sample data list 25,000 to 40,000 clones, and 7% to 9% of these were observed just once. The top ten clonotypes cover around 45% of the sample.

These data come from a study of metastatic and nonmetastatic thyroid tumors (dated by TCRdb to 2020 to 2021). Turning to the overall study: For patients with malignant and with benign thyroid disease, the researchers compared repertoires between peripheral blood samples and tumor or nodule tissue samples. Paper-wide results and their limitations: In both blood and tumor samples, malignant tumors were reported to have significantly higher TCR beta diversity than benign nodules.

No treatment had been received by any patient before thyroid surgery. Patient clinical samples collected from 2012 to 2018 were retrospectively analysed using T-cell receptor beta sequencing. From a lookup of the germline V gene, CDR1 and CDR2 are MGHRA and YSYEKL. Inclusive of the bounding cysteine and phenylalanine, the CDR3 is 13 residues long. This entry keeps only the CDR3 DNA: 39 bases, framed from base 1. V is shortened by 4 bases, J by 0 bases, and the region joining them spans 6 bases. Input material: blood. The rearrangement combines TRBV4-1 with TRBJ1-1; there is no confident call for the D gene. The source is a female donor with papillary thyroid cancer or a benign thyroid nodule (not recorded which). Some clones in this sample may be carry-over from other donors' samples. DNA sequence: TGCGCCAGCAGCCGGAACTTGAACACTGAAGCTTTCTTT. Protein translation: CASSRNLNTEAFF.